These T cell receptor beta chains were read from a single sample in a study of blood T cell repertoires in COVID-19. The repertoire was sequenced with immunoSEQ multiplex PCR; TCRdb's copy has only in-frame clones and lacks some. The sample lists under 250,000 clones, approximately 90% occurring once. Sequencing was carried out using peripheral blood. These receptors were collected from a man aged 45 to 65 with COVID-19, enrolled during active disease. Each CDR3 is given with its conserved first and last residue. The D gene is left open where the match is weak. The size of a clone is reported for some rows only, either as once, few or many, or as a class for expanded clones.

NA | TRBD2 | TRBJ2-1 | TRBV5-1 | TGCGCCAGCAGCTCGGGACTAGCGGGAGGGCCGAGTGAGCAGTTCTTC | CASSSGLAGGPSEQFF
NA | TRBD2 | TRBJ2-1 | TRBV19 | TGTGCCAGCCGGGACGCGGGGGGTAACAATGAGCAGTTCTTC | CASRDAGGNNEQFF
NA | TRBD1 | TRBJ2-7 | TRBV12-5 | TGTGCTAGTGGTCCAGGACAGGGGCCGGGAGGAGAGCAGTACTTC | CASGPGQGPGGEQYF
NA | TRBD1 | TRBJ2-2 | TRBV5-1 | TGCGCCAGCAGCTTGGTCCCGGACAGGGTAAACACCGGGGAGCTGTTTTTT | CASSLVPDRVNTGELFF
NA | NA | TRBJ1-1 | TRBV29-1 | TGCAGCGTTGGGACAGCCGGCACTGAAGCTTTCTTT | CSVGTAGTEAFF
NA | NA | TRBJ1-3 | TRBV5-1 | TGCGCCAGCAGCAAAAACACCGGGGACTCTGGAAACACCATATATTTT | CASSKNTGDSGNTIYF
NA | NA | TRBJ2-1 | TRBV7-2 | TGTGCCAGCAGCCTGGACAGTCTGAGCTCCTACAATGAGCAGTTCTTC | CASSLDSLSSYNEQFF
NA | TRBD1 | TRBJ2-3 | TRBV11-1 | TGTGCCAGCAGCCACAGGGGTGCTCGGACAGATACGCAGTATTTT | CASSHRGARTDTQYF
NA | NA | TRBJ2-2 | TRBV6-5 | TGTGCCAGCCAAGGAGGGCAGCCGAACACCGGGGAGCTGTTTTTT | CASQGGQPNTGELFF
NA | TRBD2 | TRBJ2-1 | TRBV5-1 | TGCGCCAGCAGCCCCGGGACTACATCTAACAATGAGCAGTTCTTC | CASSPGTTSNNEQFF
NA | NA | TRBJ2-1 | TRBV5-1 | TGCGCCAGCAGCTTGGCCACTACTGAGCAGTTCTTC | CASSLATTEQFF
NA | NA | TRBJ2-5 | TRBV12-5 | TGTGCTAGTGGGGCAGGGGAGCAAGAGACCCAGTACTTC | CASGAGEQETQYF
NA | NA | TRBJ2-2 | TRBV10-3 | TGTGCCATCAGTGAGTCGACTCGACGGAACACCGGGGAGCTGTTTTTT | CAISESTRRNTGELFF
NA | TRBD1 | TRBJ2-2 | TRBV5-1 | TGCGCCAGCAGCTTACGGACAGGGTACACCGGGGAGCTGTTTTTT | CASSLRTGYTGELFF
NA | TRBD1 | TRBJ2-2 | TRBV7-2 | TGTGCCAGCAGCCGGACAGGTGGGGACACCGGGGAGCTGTTTTTT | CASSRTGGDTGELFF
NA | NA | TRBJ2-1 | TRBV2 | TGTGCCAGCATTCAGGTCCAAATATACAATGAGCAGTTCTTC | CASIQVQIYNEQFF
NA | NA | TRBJ1-1 | TRBV2 | TGTGCCAGCAGGCTCTCTATGAACACTGAAGCTTTCTTT | CASRLSMNTEAFF
NA | TRBD1 | TRBJ1-5 | TRBV30 | TGTGCCTGGAGCCGGGACAGATCGTATAGCAATCAGCCCCAGCATTTT | CAWSRDRSYSNQPQHF
NA | NA | TRBJ1-6 | TRBV27 | TGTGCCATCGGGAGCACGTATAATTCACCCCTCCACTTT | CAIGSTYNSPLHF
NA | TRBD1 | TRBJ1-1 | TRBV7-9 | TGTGCCAGCAGCTCTCTCACTACCCTAACAGGGGGCGCCTTT | CASSSLTTLTGGAF
NA | NA | TRBJ2-7 | TRBV5-1 | TGCGCCAGCAGCTTGTTACAGGGTGGCTCCTACGAGCAGTACTTC | CASSLLQGGSYEQYF
NA | NA | TRBJ1-2 | TRBV19 | TGTGCCAGTAGTATCTCCCCCGGACAGACCGTAGACTATGGCTACACCTTC | CASSISPGQTVDYGYTF
NA | TRBD1 | TRBJ2-7 | TRBV11-2 | TGTGCCAGCAGCCCCGGGACAGGGGCAGTCTCCTACGAGCAGTACTTC | CASSPGTGAVSYEQYF
NA | NA | TRBJ1-5 | TRBV10-3 | TGTGCCATCAGTGAGTCTCAGAATCAGCCCCAGCATTTT | CAISESQNQPQHF
NA | NA | TRBJ1-1 | TRBV6-5 | TGTGCCACCAAAAAACAGGGAATGAACACTGAAGCTTTCTTT | CATKKQGMNTEAFF
few | TRBD2 | TRBJ2-4 | TRBV6-2/TRBV6-3 | TGTGCCAGCAGTTACAGGGGGACTAGCGGGAGAGGTAGAAACATTCAGTACTTC | CASSYRGTSGRGRNIQYF
NA | NA | TRBJ1-1 | TRBV27 | TGTGCCAGCAGTTACAAAGACAGTGGCACTGAAGCTTTCTTT | CASSYKDSGTEAFF
NA | NA | TRBJ1-2 | TRBV18 | TGTGCCAGCTCCGCGGACAGCACTAACTATGGCTACACCTTC | CASSADSTNYGYTF
NA | NA | TRBJ1-6 | TRBV19 | TGTGCCAGTAGTATGGGGAGTCTCAATAATTCACCCCTCCACTTT | CASSMGSLNNSPLHF
NA | NA | TRBJ2-1 | TRBV24-1 | TGTGCCACCAGTGTTCCGGGGTTACACAATGAGCAGTTCTTC | CATSVPGLHNEQFF
once | TRBD2 | TRBJ2-2 | TRBV24-1 | TGTGCCACCAGTCGGAGCGGGACGACCGGGGAGCTGTTTTTT | CATSRSGTTGELFF
NA | NA | TRBJ1-1 | TRBV6-6 | TGTGCCAGCAGTTACTCAGGACAGCAAAGTGAAGCTTTCTTT | CASSYSGQQSEAFF
NA | NA | TRBJ1-3 | TRBV5-6 | TGTGCCAGCAGCTACGACAGATTCTCTGGAAACACCATATATTTT | CASSYDRFSGNTIYF
NA | TRBD1 | TRBJ2-4 | TRBV5-4 | TGTGCCAGCAGCTTCGGACAGGGAAATAAAAACATTCAGTACTTC | CASSFGQGNKNIQYF
NA | TRBD1 | TRBJ2-3 | TRBV10-3 | TGTGCCACCTGGAGGGGACAGGACACAGATACGCAGTATTTT | CATWRGQDTDTQYF
NA | NA | TRBJ1-6 | TRBV3-1/TRBV3-2 | TGTGCCAGCAGCCCGTACGGGGGGGTCGGCTCACCCCTCCACTTT | CASSPYGGVGSPLHF
NA | NA | TRBJ2-7 | TRBV5-1 | TGCGCCAGTACAAATCAGGACGAGCAGTACTTC | CASTNQDEQYF
NA | TRBD2 | TRBJ2-7 | TRBV5-1 | TGCGCCAGCAGCTCTCTAACAAGCGGGAGGTTCACAGCCTACGAGCAGTACTTC | CASSSLTSGRFTAYEQYF
NA | TRBD1 | TRBJ2-5 | TRBV7-2 | TGTGCCAGCAGCTTAGGGGGACAGTACCAAGAGACCCAGTACTTC | CASSLGGQYQETQYF
once | TRBD2 | TRBJ2-7 | TRBV19 | TGTGCCAGTAGTATAGCGAGCGGGGGCTACGAGCAGTACTTC | CASSIASGGYEQYF
few | TRBD1 | TRBJ1-1 | TRBV5-1 | TGCGCCAGCAGCCGGGGACAGGCGAACACTGAAGCTTTCTTT | CASSRGQANTEAFF
NA | TRBD2 | TRBJ2-7 | TRBV11-2 | TGTGCCAGCAGCTCCACTAGCGGGAGACCGGACTCCTACGAGCAGTACTTC | CASSSTSGRPDSYEQYF
few | TRBD1 | TRBJ1-5 | TRBV19 | TGTGCCAGTAGGAGGACAGGATCTATTAGCAATCAGCCCCAGCATTTT | CASRRTGSISNQPQHF
NA | TRBD2 | TRBJ2-5 | TRBV3-1/TRBV3-2 | TGTGCCAGCAGCCCCGAGGGCGCGGGAGCCCAAGAGACCCAGTACTTC | CASSPEGAGAQETQYF
NA | TRBD1 | TRBJ2-2 | TRBV4-1 | TGCGCCAGCAGCCAGACAGGGGGGTCCGGGGAGCTGTTTTTT | CASSQTGGSGELFF
NA | TRBD2 | TRBJ2-1 | TRBV29-1 | TGCAGCGTTGCTCGGCTAGCGGAGTACAATGAGCAGTTCTTC | CSVARLAEYNEQFF
NA | TRBD2 | TRBJ2-7 | TRBV10-3 | TGTGCCATCAGTGAGTCGAAGAGCGGGACCTACGAGCAGTACTTC | CAISESKSGTYEQYF
NA | TRBD1 | TRBJ1-1 | TRBV5-1 | TGCGCCAGCAGCGCCCGGACAGGTAACACTGAAGCTTTCTTT | CASSARTGNTEAFF
NA | TRBD1 | TRBJ2-1 | TRBV23-1 | TGCGCCAGCAGTCCGACAGGGGAGAGCTCCTACAATGAGCAGTTCTTC | CASSPTGESSYNEQFF
NA | NA | TRBJ1-3 | TRBV10-3 | TGTGCCTCATCTACTGGAAACACCATATATTTT | CASSTGNTIYF
NA | TRBD1 | TRBJ1-2 | TRBV12-3/TRBV12-4 | TGTGCCAGCAGGACAGGGGGCAGAAGCTACACCTTC | CASRTGGRSYTF
NA | TRBD2 | TRBJ2-7 | TRBV7-9 | TGTGCCAGCAGTCACCCTAGGACTAGCGGGAGGGGAACCTACGAGCAGTACTTC | CASSHPRTSGRGTYEQYF